This T cell receptor beta chain derives from a study of technical replicates of blood from a handful of donors (dated by TCRdb to 2016 to 2017). The library was produced with the immunoSEQ multiplex PCR assay. TCRdb limited this immuneACCESS table to in-frame rearrangements with V and J called. A share of clones is missing; checked studies link under half to unresolved V genes, and the rest is unexplained. The sample table shows some 77,000 clones, and 93% are seen once. The ten largest clonotypes hold around 0.4% of the sample. A word on this clone: Its antigen remains unidentified. Qualities for individual bases were not recorded, and no much larger clone is one base off.

The germline V gene (reference sequence) gives CDR1 as SGHNT and CDR2 as YYREEE. The CDR3 has 15 amino acids, counting the end cysteine and phenylalanine. Only the CDR3 DNA stays, 45 bases, in frame from base 1. Trimming leaves V shorter by 6 bases and J shorter by 5 bases, with the junction holding 9 bases beyond the gene matches. This TCR was sampled from a human donor in good health. Sequencing was done on a sample of T cells isolated from PBMCs. Recombination joined TRBV5-4 with TRBJ2-7; the junction holds 12 bases that match TRBD2. Read as DNA, the sequence is TGTGCCAGCAAACCCGGACTAGCGGGAATCAACGAGCAGTACTTC. Its product reads: CASKPGLAGINEQYF.